The present TCR beta chain was sequenced within a study of blood T cell repertoires in COVID-19. Overall study context: From T cells, B-cell-depleted T cells, or PBMCs came the material, which was cDNA or gDNA.

The repertoire was sequenced with immunoSEQ multiplex PCR; TCRdb's copy has only in-frame clones and lacks some. The sample shows some 190,000 clones, around 76% of them seen only once. There are 16 residues in the CDR3. Deletions cut 0 bases from V and 0 bases from J, with 9 bases between. In germline, CDR1 is SNHLY, CDR2 FYNNEI. Membership in each cohort depended on participant-reported clinical history. The chain recombines TRBV2 with TRBJ1-3, with D hard to call. This sequence was found in a woman in her 50s with acute COVID-19. Sequencing used PBMCs or T cells enriched from blood (not recorded which). Here the CDR3 DNA reads TGTGCCAGCAGTGAAGCGCTGGAGAGCTCTGGAAACACCATATATTTT. Encoded protein: CASSEALESSGNTIYF.